This T cell receptor (beta chain) was recovered during a study of T cell changes during pregnancy in multiple sclerosis. This clone was counted a few times. Method: immunoSEQ multiplex PCR; TCRdb's copy keeps in-frame clones and lacks some. The repertoire has 45,000 or so clones, about nine tenths of them found once; the top ten carry about 1.5%. Input material: PBMCs (not recorded whether the cells were cultured). This clonotype was obtained from a female donor with multiple sclerosis, enrolled in a pregnancy study.

The CDR3 here is CASSPGGTNYNEQFF. The CDR3, as DNA: TGTGCCAGCTCACCAGGGGGGACAAACTACAATGAGCAGTTCTTC. The rearrangement uses TRBV18 and TRBJ2-1, with D possibly being TRBD1 or TRBD2 (6 bases each). The CDR3 spans 15 residues. Germline-derived CDR1 and CDR2 are KGHSH and LQKENI. The V and J ends lost 2 bases and 3 bases respectively, with 11 bases between them. Full variable domain (remainder filled in from reference TRBV18 and TRBJ2-1): NAGVMQNPRHLVRRRGQEARLRCSPMKGHSHVYWYRQLPEEGLKFMVYLQKENIIDESGMPKERFSAEFPKEGPSILRIQQVVRGDSAAYFCASSPGGTNYNEQFFGPGTRLTVL.